This TCR beta chain is from a study of OX40 agonist ivuxolimab in advanced cancers. Sequencing used immunoSEQ multiplex PCR; TCRdb keeps in-frame clones, though not all of them. The sample yields more than 45,000 clones, about 88% seen once. This CDR3 contains 16 residues. V lost 6 bases and J 2 bases, leaving 19 bases between the germline ends. Germline V gene lookup returns CDR1 PRHDT and CDR2 FYEKMQ (reference sequence). The sequences come from CD4+ or CD8+ T cells sorted from blood, collected in a trial of the OX40 agonist ivuxolimab. The chain is built from TRBV13 and TRBJ1-1, with a tentative D call TRBD1 (6 bases). The sequence derives from an adult with an advanced solid tumor such as melanoma, head and neck, liver or kidney cancer. CDR3 nucleotide sequence: TGTGCCAGCAGGTTATGGGGCGGGGGGGCTAACACTGAAGCTTTCTTT. It yields the protein CASRLWGGGANTEAFF. Combining the CDR3 with reference TRBV13 and TRBJ1-1 gives the whole variable domain AAGVIQSPRHLIKEKRETATLKCYPIPRHDTVYWYQQGPGQDPQFLISFYEKMQSDKGSIPDRFSAQQFSDYHSELNMSSLELGDSALYFCASRLWGGGANTEAFFGQGTRLTVV.